One and the same sample provided the 20 T cell receptor beta chains below, sequenced in a study of monozygotic twins with cystic fibrosis. The repertoire was sequenced with immunoSEQ multiplex PCR; TCRdb's copy has only in-frame clones and lacks some. The table records about 32,000 clones, more than 85% of them present only once. The specimen sequenced was blood. These receptors all come from a girl aged 2 to 9 with cystic fibrosis.

The gene calls are TRBV6-6 and TRBJ2-7; TRBD1 matches at 12 bases. The V segment lost 2 bases and the J segment 5 bases; nucleotides outside the gene matches: 7. In germline, CDR1 is MNHNY, CDR2 SVGAGI (reference sequence). The CDR3 runs to 16 residues. The CDR3 DNA is TGTGCCAGCAGTTACCTGACCGGGACAGGGGGCCACGAGCAGTACTTC. Translating it yields CASSYLTGTGGHEQYF.

J is TRBJ2-6 and V is TRBV2, with 9 bases identical to TRBD1. The CDR3 covers 18 residues. The ends lost 2 bases at V and 1 base at J; junction bases unmatched: 6. Germline assignment: CDR1 SNHLY and CDR2 FYNNEI. The CDR3 region has the DNA TGTGCCAGCAGTGAACCGGGACAGGGCAGATCTGGGGCCAACGTCCTGACTTTC. It yields the protein CASSEPGQGRSGANVLTF.

In nucleotides, the CDR3 is TGTGCCAGCGGGGGGCTCGTGAACAATCAGCCCCAGCATTTT. The encoded protein is CASGGLVNNQPQHF. The chain couples TRBV6-6 to TRBJ1-5; TRBD1 might be the D (6 bases). This CDR3 has 14 residues. CDR1 MNHNY and CDR2 SVGAGI come from the germline V gene (reference sequence). The V gene lost 8 bases and the J gene lost 3 bases, with 14 bases spanning the gap.

V usage is TRBV9 and J usage is TRBJ1-1; D call uncertain. The CDR3 loop spans 13 amino acids. Germline V lookup: CDR1 SGDLS, CDR2 YYNGEE. V was clipped by 2 bases and J by 1 base, with 6 bases between them. The CDR3 nucleotides read TGTGCCAGCAGCGTTAAATCGAACACTGAAGCTTTCTTT. The encoded protein is CASSVKSNTEAFF. The variable domain in full, with the rest retrieved from reference TRBV9 and TRBJ1-1, is DSGVTQTPKHLITATGQRVTLRCSPRSGDLSVYWYQQSLDQGLQFLIQYYNGEERAKGNILERFSAQQFPDLHSELNLSSLELGDSALYFCASSVKSNTEAFFGQGTRLTVV.

The rearrangement links TRBV5-1 to TRBJ1-5; maybe TRBD1 (5 bases). This CDR3 is 14 amino acids long. The V gene lost 4 bases and the J gene lost 4 bases, with 12 bases spanning the gap. Germline V gene data show CDR1 as SGHRS and CDR2 as YFSETQ. This chain's CDR3 is CASSVGRTNQPQHF. The CDR3 DNA follows: TGCGCCAGCAGCGTGGGACGGACAAATCAGCCCCAGCATTTT.

The rearrangement joins TRBV7-2 to TRBJ1-5; D is undetermined. CDR1 and CDR2 (germline): SGHTA, FQGNSA. The CDR3 has 15 amino acids. Trimming stripped 6 bases from V and 2 bases from J, with 14 bases between. CDR3 in DNA: TGTGCCAGCAGGTCAGGAGGAGACCGCAATCAGCCCCAGCATTTT. Protein: CASRSGGDRNQPQHF.

The chain joins TRBV19 to TRBJ1-2; D gene ambiguous. This CDR3 spans 12 amino acids. Germline CDR1 is LNHDA and CDR2 is SQIVND (reference sequence). V shed 6 bases and J shed 1 base, with 6 bases lying between them. The DNA of the CDR3 is TGTGCCAGTAGATGGGGTAACTATGGCTACACCTTC. It translates to CASRWGNYGYTF.

The chain uses TRBV28 and TRBJ1-2; possible D gene TRBD1, 5 bases. V was shortened by 3 bases and J by 2 bases, with 10 bases between the two germline ends. The CDR3 has 14 residues. Germline V gene lookup returns CDR1 MDHEN and CDR2 SYDVKM. CDR3 bases: TGTGCCAGCAGTTTCGAGCGACAGAACTATGGCTACACCTTC. This encodes CASSFERQNYGYTF.

The J gene is TRBJ2-3, the V gene TRBV29-1; 9 nucleotides line up with TRBD2. After removal of 3 bases from V and 5 bases from J, the junction contained 9 bases not matched to a gene. CDR1 is SQVTM and CDR2 is ANQGSEA in the germline V gene. The CDR3 covers 15 residues. The CDR3 here is CSVEGRGGLGDTQYF. The CDR3 nucleotides are TGCAGCGTTGAGGGGCGGGGGGGCCTAGGAGATACGCAGTATTTT.

This chain joins TRBV5-1 and TRBJ2-1; 10 bases are shared with TRBD1. This CDR3 region has 13 residues. Germline values: CDR1 SGHRS, CDR2 YFSETQ. V dropped 4 bases and J dropped 11; count of bases not matched to a gene: 6. The CDR3, as DNA: TGCGCCAGCAGCACGGACAGGGGGTATCAGCAGTTCTTC. It is translated as CASSTDRGYQQFF.

This chain joins TRBV30 and TRBJ1-4; D uncertain. From germline, CDR1 is GTSNPN and CDR2 SVGIG (reference sequence). With 3 bases removed from V and 7 bases from J, the gap between germline ends came to 6 bases. The CDR3 runs 11 residues. CDR3 sequence (DNA): TGTGCCTGGAGAGTCTTTGAAAAACTGTTTTTT. It codes for CAWRVFEKLFF.

This clone appeared a single time. The chain recombines TRBV6-1 with TRBJ1-1; 9 bases match TRBD1. Looked up from germline, CDR1 is MNHNS and CDR2 is SASEGT. CDR3 length: 15 amino acids. V trimming: 2 bases; J trimming: 1 base; junction bases outside the gene matches: 2. Here the CDR3 reads CASSETDRGNTEAFF. The CDR3 nucleotides are TGTGCCAGCAGTGAAACGGACAGGGGGAACACTGAAGCTTTCTTT.

V usage is TRBV7-6 and J usage is TRBJ2-2, with 9 bases lining up with TRBD2. The CDR3 sequence is 18 residues long. Looked up from germline, CDR1 is SGHVS and CDR2 is FNYEAQ. Trimming took 3 bases from V and 4 from J; bases not matched to a gene: 12. This CDR3 reads CASSFSASGNSVTGELFF. CDR3 bases: TGTGCCAGCAGCTTTTCGGCTAGCGGGAATTCGGTCACCGGGGAGCTGTTTTTT.

In this sample, this clone turned up a few times. The chain uses TRBV6-1 and TRBJ2-1; perhaps TRBD2 as D (6 bases). V gave up 8 bases and J gave up 7 bases, with 18 bases separating them. Germline V gene sequence: CDR1 MNHNS, CDR2 SASEGT. The CDR3 totals 14 residues. Here the CDR3 DNA reads TGTGCCAGCTCCCCCGGGGAGGAGGGAAATGAGCAGTTCTTC. Translated: CASSPGEEGNEQFF.

The V gene is TRBV5-1, the J gene TRBJ1-6; 8 bases line up with TRBD1. J was trimmed by 5 bases and V by 0 bases; bases with no gene match: 4. The CDR3 length is 16 residues. Germline lookup yields CDR1 SGHRS and CDR2 YFSETQ. CDR3 sequence: CASSLGDRGNNSPLHF. Here the CDR3 DNA reads TGCGCCAGCAGCTTGGGTGACAGGGGAAATAATTCACCCCTCCACTTT.

V usage is TRBV6-5 and J usage is TRBJ1-4; D gene ambiguous. The CDR3 is 15 residues long. Trimming pared 10 bases from V and 3 bases from J, leaving 18 bases between. Germline loops: CDR1 MNHEY, CDR2 SVGAGI. The CDR3 reads CATSNDEWANEKLFF. CDR3 coding DNA: TGTGCCACTAGTAATGACGAGTGGGCTAATGAAAAACTGTTTTTT.

In DNA, the CDR3 is TGTGCCAGCAGCTTAGTAGGAGCTTGGGAGACCCAGTACTTC. This gives the protein CASSLVGAWETQYF. The genes are TRBV7-9 and TRBJ2-5; D uncertain. The germline gives CDR1 SEHNR, CDR2 FQNEAQ (reference sequence). V was cut by 1 base and J by 5 bases, with 11 bases left in between. This CDR3 has 14 amino acids.

V is TRBV5-1 and J is TRBJ1-1; no reliable D call. Trimming removed 1 base from V and 6 bases from J, with 7 bases in between. Germline V CDR1 and CDR2: SGHRS, YFSETQ. The CDR3 length is 12 residues. The CDR3 bases are TGCGCCAGCAGCTTGAACCTGGCTGAAGCTTTCTTT. Its protein is CASSLNLAEAFF.

This clone has only one observation. The J gene is TRBJ2-3, the V gene TRBV2, with a weak D call TRBD1 (5 bases). Trimming left V 7 bases short and J 1 base short, with 15 bases between. Germline V CDR1 and CDR2: SNHLY, FYNNEI. The CDR3 runs 15 residues. CDR3 residues: CASMVQDLGTDTQYF. The CDR3 DNA reads as TGTGCCAGCATGGTACAGGACCTGGGCACAGATACGCAGTATTTT.

V and J are TRBV7-8 and TRBJ2-7; weak D call: TRBD1 (7 bases). V was cut by 2 bases and J by 1 base, with 15 bases left in between. CDR1 is SGHVS and CDR2 is FQNEAQ in the germline V gene. The CDR3 consists of 16 residues. CDR3 in DNA: TGTGCCAGCAGCTTACTCACAGGGGACTCTTCCTACGAGCAGTACTTC. The encoded protein is CASSLLTGDSSYEQYF.